The clone carrying this TCR beta chain has a count of ten or more. In the original analysis: Ranging from roughly 23,224 to 750,000, TCR counts per sample had a median value of approximately 95,000. One entry per CDR3 protein results from TCRdb running MiXCR on the RACE reads. The V and J calls were not made by the authors but by TCRdb's processing. Of 89,000 or so distinct CDR3 sequences in the sample, around 7.9% are singletons; the top ten hold about 2.5%. Time point here: pre-sensitization, week 0. Treatment meaning: therapeutic diphenylcyclopropenone sensitization with weekly scalp DPC. The drawing of blood occurred before each patch test was applied. This specimen belongs to a study of human T cells and chemical hapten exposure. The overall study: The study lasted roughly 26 weeks, and patients were dosed weekly with diphenylcyclopropenone on the scalp throughout.

The CDR3 covers 12 residues. Trimming pared 10 bases from V and 8 bases from J, leaving 14 bases between. Germline loops: CDR1 ENHRY, CDR2 SYGVKD. This clonotype was obtained from a man aged 40-49 years with alopecia areata. Some clones in this sample may be carry-over from other donors' samples. The sequencing here drew on whole blood, taken in connection with sensitization to the hapten diphenylcyclopropenone (DPC). V and J are TRBV10-3 and TRBJ1-4, with D possibly being TRBD1 (6 bases). The CDR3 sequence is CATRDTVEKLFF. CDR3 DNA sequence: TGTGCCACCCGGGACACGGTGGAAAAACTGTTTTTT.